One and the same sample provided the 17 T cell receptor beta chains below, sequenced in a study of blood T cell repertoires in COVID-19. TCRdb's table, derived via immunoSEQ multiplex PCR, lists solely in-frame clones and lacks some. Seen here are approximately 270,000 clones, 86% observed once, and the top ten hold around 9%. The material sequenced was peripheral blood. These TCRs come from a man aged 40-49 years with active or convalescent COVID-19.

This chain joins TRBV4-1 and TRBJ1-6, with 7 bases aligning to TRBD1. Per the germline V gene, CDR1 is MGHRA and CDR2 is YSYEKL. The ends lost 0 bases at V and 5 bases at J; junction bases unmatched: 4. There are 16 residues in the CDR3. This CDR3 is CASSQDRTGNNSPLHF. Here the CDR3 DNA reads TGCGCCAGCAGCCAAGATAGGACAGGAAATAATTCACCCCTCCACTTT.

This chain's CDR3 is CASRLKGTNYGYTF. Written as DNA, the CDR3 is TGTGCCAGCAGACTCAAGGGGACTAACTATGGCTACACCTTC. The gene calls are TRBV27 and TRBJ1-2, with a weak D call TRBD1 (5 bases). V was cut by 6 bases and J by 0 bases, with 11 bases left in between. Germline CDR1 and CDR2: MNHEY and SMNVEV (reference sequence). The CDR3 is 14 residues long.

The CDR3 DNA reads as TGTGCCAGTAGTATAGATCGAGACATTCAGTACTTC. Residues: CASSIDRDIQYF. The chain uses TRBV19 and TRBJ2-4; no clear D. Per the germline V gene, CDR1 is LNHDA and CDR2 is SQIVND (reference sequence). V was pared by 0 bases and J by 8 bases, with 5 bases between. The CDR3 runs to 12 residues.

This sequence joins TRBV5-6 and TRBJ1-2, with 12 nucleotides matching TRBD1. The CDR3 covers 14 residues. V lost 2 bases to trimming and J lost 8 bases; unmatched junction nucleotides: 4. Per the germline V gene, CDR1 is SGHDT and CDR2 is YYEEEE. In nucleotides, the CDR3 is TGTGCCAGCAGCTTTGTCGGGACAGGGGGCGGCTACACCTTC. Translation: CASSFVGTGGGYTF.

This sequence joins TRBV23-1 and TRBJ2-2; no firm D call. TRBV23-1 qualifies as an ORF whose function is uncertain. Trimming shortened V by 7 bases and J by 0 bases, and 18 bases separated the two germline ends. The length of the CDR3 is 17 residues. In nucleotides, the CDR3 is TGCGCCAGCACCCGCCGTTGTAGGAGTGCGAACACCGGGGAGCTGTTTTTT. Its protein product is CASTRRCRSANTGELFF.

V usage is TRBV27 and J usage is TRBJ1-1; 7 positions match TRBD1. From germline, CDR1 is MNHEY and CDR2 SMNVEV (reference sequence). The CDR3 totals 14 residues. Trimming at V came to 5 bases and at J to 0 bases, leaving 3 bases not matched to a gene. CDR3 region: CASSLRGVNTEAFF. DNA of the CDR3: TGTGCCAGCAGTCTCAGGGGGGTGAACACTGAAGCTTTCTTT.

This clone was seen once. This chain links TRBV24-1 with TRBJ1-1; 8 nucleotides agree with TRBD1. Germline-derived CDR1 and CDR2 are KGHDR and SFDVKD. The junction had 5 bases not matched to a gene; V was cut back by 7 bases and J by 2 bases. The CDR3 length is 14 residues. The DNA for the CDR3 is TGTGCCACCAGGATGACAGGGGATAACACTGAAGCTTTCTTT. The encoded protein is CATRMTGDNTEAFF.

The chain employs TRBV7-9 and TRBJ1-3; 10 bases line up with TRBD1. The CDR3 loop spans 18 amino acids. The J segment lost 1 base and the V segment lost 5 bases, leaving 11 bases of the junction unmatched. Germline V gives CDR1 SEHNR, CDR2 FQNEAQ (reference sequence). The CDR3 region is CASSQTLTGGASGNTIYF. CDR3 nucleotide sequence: TGTGCCAGCAGCCAGACTTTGACAGGGGGCGCATCTGGAAACACCATATATTTT.

The chain combines TRBV28 with TRBJ1-1, with D hard to call. In germline, CDR1 is MDHEN, CDR2 SYDVKM. The CDR3 has 15 amino acids. Deletions cut 5 bases from V and 4 bases from J, with 17 bases between. The CDR3: CASSPADLRGTEAFF. In nucleotides, the CDR3 is TGTGCCAGCAGTCCCGCCGATCTAAGAGGCACTGAAGCTTTCTTT. Full variable domain (remainder filled in from reference TRBV28 and TRBJ1-1): DVKVTQSSRYLVKRTGEKVFLECVQDMDHENMFWYRQDPGLGLRLIYFSYDVKMKEKGDIPEGYSVSREKKERFSLILESASTNQTSMYLCASSPADLRGTEAFFGQGTRLTVV.

This clone was seen only once. The CDR3 DNA reads TGCAGTGCTAGTTTGAGCGGGCGGGCGGGAGAGACCCAGTACTTC. Protein: CSASLSGRAGETQYF. This chain uses TRBV20-1 with TRBJ2-5; tentative D call: TRBD2 (6 bases). CDR3 length equals 15 residues. Deletions cut 3 bases from V and 4 bases from J, with 18 bases between. Germline V gene data show CDR1 as DFQATT and CDR2 as SNEGSKA (reference sequence).

The rearrangement uses TRBV2 and TRBJ1-2; TRBD1 might be the D (5 bases). V lost 6 bases and J 2 bases, leaving 19 bases between the germline ends. Germline loops: CDR1 SNHLY, CDR2 FYNNEI. CDR3 length equals 16 residues. CDR3 sequence: CASSPEGWGPNYGYTF. Written as DNA, the CDR3 is TGTGCCAGCAGCCCCGAAGGTTGGGGCCCAAACTATGGCTACACCTTC. Based on the CDR3 plus reference TRBV2 and TRBJ1-2, the full variable domain is EPEVTQTPSHQVTQMGQEVILRCVPISNHLYFYWYRQILGQKVEFLVSFYNNEISEKSEIFDDQFSVERPDGSNFTLKIRSTKLEDSAMYFCASSPEGWGPNYGYTFGSGTRLTVV.

The chain recombines TRBV7-9 with TRBJ2-1; 7 bases line up with TRBD1. The ends lost 0 bases at V and 6 bases at J; junction bases unmatched: 5. From germline, CDR1 is SEHNR and CDR2 FQNEAQ (reference sequence). This CDR3 contains 15 residues. This chain's CDR3 is CASSLAGDRSNEQFF. The CDR3 DNA reads as TGTGCCAGCAGCTTAGCGGGGGACAGATCCAATGAGCAGTTCTTC.

This clone was seen only once. This chain joins TRBV19 and TRBJ1-5; 9 bases fit TRBD1. The germline V gene has CDR1 LNHDA and CDR2 SQIVND (reference sequence). This CDR3 has 16 amino acids. The ends lost 5 bases at V and 2 bases at J; junction bases unmatched: 7. The CDR3 DNA reads as TGTGCCAGTAGTGCCGGGACAGGGTCGGGCAATCAGCCCCAGCATTTT. Its protein is CASSAGTGSGNQPQHF.

The gene calls are TRBV10-3 and TRBJ2-3, with 9 bases fitting TRBD2. CDR3 size: 18 residues. The germline V gene encodes CDR1 ENHRY and CDR2 SYGVKD. J lost 0 bases, V lost 6 bases, and 13 bases had no gene match. The CDR3 region has the DNA TGTGCCATCAGGAGAACACTAGCGGGCGCCCCTAGCACAGATACGCAGTATTTT. Its translation: CAIRRTLAGAPSTDTQYF.

The rearrangement uses TRBV2 and TRBJ2-1; possible D gene TRBD2, 6 bases. Germline loops: CDR1 SNHLY, CDR2 FYNNEI. The CDR3 is made up of 14 amino acids. Trimming removed 6 bases at V and 5 bases at J, with 14 bases between. For the CDR3, the DNA is TGTGCCAGCAGCAACACGCGGGGAAACAATGAGCAGTTCTTC. Translated, it gives CASSNTRGNNEQFF. The full variable domain, in which reference TRBV2 and TRBJ2-1 provide the parts outside the CDR3, is EPEVTQTPSHQVTQMGQEVILRCVPISNHLYFYWYRQILGQKVEFLVSFYNNEISEKSEIFDDQFSVERPDGSNFTLKIRSTKLEDSAMYFCASSNTRGNNEQFFGPGTRLTVL.

CDR3 bases: TGTGCCAGCGCCCCCCGAACACTGAACACTGAAGCTTTCTTT. Encoded protein: CASAPRTLNTEAFF. The rearrangement joins TRBV2 to TRBJ1-1; D is undetermined. The CDR3 runs to 14 residues. Germline CDR1 reads SNHLY; CDR2 reads FYNNEI. Trimming shortened V by 8 bases and J by 0 bases, and 13 bases separated the two germline ends.

The rearrangement links TRBV29-1 to TRBJ1-2, with 9 bases matching TRBD1. Germline trimming cut 1 base from V and 1 base from J; bases unmatched to any gene: 7. The CDR3 is 16 residues long. Germline CDR1 is SQVTM and CDR2 is ANQGSEA. CDR3 sequence: CSVEGTGEEGNYGYTF. The CDR3 DNA reads as TGCAGCGTTGAAGGGACAGGGGAGGAGGGTAACTATGGCTACACCTTC.